This T cell receptor (beta chain) was captured in a study of circulating tumor DNA in untreated peripheral T-cell lymphoma. Study-wide results and limits: Tumor-specific clonotypes: identified in around four fifths of patients, less than 90% of baseline tissues.

Produced via immunoSEQ multiplex PCR; TCRdb's table is partial and in-frame only. The sample contains 2,000 to 2,500 clones, 71% of which appear only once. In regard to this clone: No antigen is known for it.

The tumor tissue sample was taken at baseline before any treatment. The junction had 13 bases not matched to a gene; V was cut back by 8 bases and J by 14 bases. CDR1 and CDR2 (germline): LNHDA, SQIVND (reference sequence). The CDR3 is 12 amino acids. This receptor was identified in a human donor with peripheral T-cell lymphoma. Input material: tumor tissue. The rearrangement links TRBV19 to TRBJ2-3; 7 bases align to TRBD1. The CDR3 spells CASSRTGPPWYF. The CDR3 DNA reads as TGTGCCAGTTCTAGGACAGGCCCCCCTTGGTATTTT.